This entry lists 24 T cell receptor beta chains sequenced from one sample in a study of T cells in women clearing cervical HPV infection. The repertoire was sequenced with immunoSEQ multiplex PCR; TCRdb's copy has only in-frame clones and lacks some. The sample holds tens of thousands of clones. Sequenced input: blood buffy coat. The receptors derive from a woman aged 18-70 years with a cervical HPV16 infection that either progressed to CIN3+ or cleared (not recorded which).

Concerning this clone itself: The read terminates 3 residues before the CDR3 end, so the remaining end is supplied by the germline J gene. V and J are TRBV20-1 and TRBJ1-1; D remains unclear. Germline V CDR1 and CDR2: DFQATT, SNEGSKA (reference sequence). CDR3 length equals 11 residues. V dropped 5 bases and J dropped 6 bases, with 10 bases sitting between them. Partial CDR3 DNA: TGCAGTGCTGTAGACTCACCTGAA. Translation gives CSAVDSPE. The CDR3, in full, reads CSAVDSPEAFF.

With regard to this clone: Sequencing ends 3 residues short of the CDR3 end; the germline J gene provides the rest. The chain employs TRBV15 and TRBJ1-1; D gene uncertain. Per germline, CDR1 LNHNV and CDR2 YYDKDF (reference sequence). The CDR3 consists of 13 residues. V gave up 0 bases and J gave up 3 bases, with 5 bases separating them. The CDR3 here is CATSREHYTEAFF. Partial CDR3 DNA: TGTGCCACCAGCAGAGAACATTACACTGAA.

As to this clone: The read terminates 3 residues ahead of where the CDR3 ends, so the germline J gene completes it. The V and J genes are TRBV19 and TRBJ1-2; D remains ambiguous. Germline V gene data show CDR1 as LNHDA and CDR2 as SQIVND (reference sequence). The CDR3 is made up of 15 amino acids. The CDR3 region is CASSTSGSPPYDYTF. The covered CDR3 bases are TGTGCCAGTAGTACAAGCGGGAGTCCCCCCTACGAC.

On this clone itself: Read coverage stops 3 residues before the CDR3 terminus; the germline J gene supplies the remainder. V usage is TRBV30 and J usage is TRBJ2-1; the match to TRBD2 covers 8 bases. The CDR3 extends over 15 amino acids. With 2 bases clipped from V and 8 bases from J, the junction kept 11 bases outside the gene matches. Germline V gene sequence: CDR1 GTSNPN, CDR2 SVGIG (reference sequence). The CDR3 bases that were read are TGTGCCTGGAGTCCCCGAGCGGGAGATACGGATGAG. Protein: CAWSPRAGDTDE. The whole CDR3 reads CAWSPRAGDTDEQFF.

As to this clone: Read coverage stops 3 residues before the CDR3 terminus; the germline J gene supplies the remainder. The chain is built from TRBV5-1 and TRBJ2-2; 7 bases align to TRBD1. This CDR3 has 15 amino acids. The V gene end was trimmed by 4 bases and the J gene end by 4 bases; junction bases not matched to a gene: 7. From germline, CDR1 is SGHRS and CDR2 YFSETQ. This CDR3 is CASSAGTATTGELFF. The covered CDR3 bases are TGCGCCAGCAGCGCCGGGACAGCAACCACCGGGGAG. The full variable domain, with the rest looked up from reference TRBV5-1 and TRBJ2-2, is KAGVTQTPRYLIKTRGQQVTLSCSPISGHRSVSWYQQTPGQGLQFLFEYFSETQRNKGNFPGRFSGRQFSNSRSEMNVSTLELGDSALYLCASSAGTATTGELFFGEGSRLTVL.

A remark on this clone: The CDR3 end is not reached by the read, which stops 3 residues before it; the germline J gene fills it in. The chain couples TRBV10-2 to TRBJ2-1, with 9 bases lining up with TRBD2. CDR3 length: 13 residues. The J segment lost 9 bases and the V segment lost 10 bases, leaving 10 bases of the junction unmatched. CDR1 and CDR2 (germline): WSHSY, SAAADI. The sequenced part of the CDR3 DNA is TGCGCCACCATCGGCGGGGGGGCCGGTGAG. Translation gives CATIGGGAGE. The entire CDR3 protein reads CATIGGGAGEQFF.

Remarks on this clone: The CDR3 end is not reached by the read, which stops 3 residues before it; the germline J gene fills it in. This chain links TRBV30 with TRBJ1-5; 8 nucleotides agree with TRBD1. Trimming at V came to 2 bases and at J to 4 bases, leaving 4 bases not matched to a gene. The germline V gene has CDR1 GTSNPN and CDR2 SVGIG (reference sequence). There are 14 residues in the CDR3. The CDR3 sequence: CAWSWGTGNQPQHF. The CDR3 bases that were read are TGTGCCTGGAGTTGGGGGACAGGAAATCAGCCC.

On this clone itself: The DNA ends 3 residues before the CDR3 does, and the rest of the CDR3 is filled in from the germline J gene. V is TRBV2 and J is TRBJ1-2, with TRBD1 as a possible D gene (6 bases). The germline CDR1 and CDR2 sequences are SNHLY and FYNNEI. The CDR3 has 13 amino acids. V lost 3 bases, J lost 6 bases, and 11 bases lay in between. This CDR3 is CASSESRGNGYTF. The CDR3 bases that were read are TGTGCCAGCAGTGAGTCCAGGGGAAATGGC.

Incomplete CDR3 DNA: TGTGCCAGCAGTGAAGTCAGGTGGGTGGACAATGAG. Its translation is CASSEVRWVDNE. The CDR3, in full, reads CASSEVRWVDNEQFF. This chain connects TRBV6-1 to TRBJ2-1; D unclear. Sequencing ends 3 residues short of the CDR3 end; the germline J gene provides the rest. Looked up from germline, CDR1 is MNHNS and CDR2 is SASEGT. The V end lost 1 base, the J end lost 5 bases, and 12 bases lay between the germline ends. The CDR3 spans 15 residues.

About this clone itself: The CDR3 extends 3 residues past the end of the read, so its final part is completed from the germline J gene. V usage is TRBV7-8 and J usage is TRBJ1-5; possibly TRBD1 for D (5 bases). The CDR3 runs to 14 residues. Between the trimmed V and J ends, which lost 5 bases and 5 bases, there was a span of 13 bases. Germline CDR1 reads SGHVS; CDR2 reads FQNEAQ. CDR3 in amino acids: CASSLGQQHQPQHF. The sequenced part of the CDR3 DNA is TGTGCCAGCAGCCTGGGGCAACAGCATCAGCCC.

Worth noting for this clone: The read ends 3 residues before the CDR3 terminus; that terminus is restored from the germline J gene. This chain connects TRBV3-1 (or the pseudogene TRBV3-2) to TRBJ2-1, with 9 nucleotides matching TRBD1. There are 15 residues in the CDR3. V lost 4 bases to trimming and J lost 9 bases; unmatched junction nucleotides: 10. The V gene's germline CDR1 is LGHDT and CDR2 YNNKEL (reference sequence). The DNA read from the CDR3 is TGTGCCAGCAGCCCCACAGGGGGCCTTTTGATTGAG. Its translation: CASSPTGGLLIE. The full CDR3 protein is CASSPTGGLLIEQFF.

With respect to this clone: The sequenced fragment ends 3 residues before the CDR3 boundary, so the rest is inferred from the germline J gene. V is TRBV2 and J is TRBJ2-1, with 8 bases fitting TRBD2. V lost 2 bases and J lost 6; bases outside the gene matches: 6. Germline CDR1 reads SNHLY; CDR2 reads FYNNEI. This CDR3 is built from 15 residues. The DNA read from the CDR3 is TGTGCCAGCAGTGAATTGACTAGCGTAGTCAATGAG. As protein: CASSELTSVVNE. The entire CDR3 protein reads CASSELTSVVNEQFF. The full variable domain, its missing parts supplied by reference TRBV2 and TRBJ2-1, is EPEVTQTPSHQVTQMGQEVILRCVPISNHLYFYWYRQILGQKVEFLVSFYNNEISEKSEIFDDQFSVERPDGSNFTLKIRSTKLEDSAMYFCASSELTSVVNEQFFGPGTRLTVL.

Worth noting for this clone: The read ends 3 residues early relative to the CDR3; the germline J gene fills the gap. V is TRBV30 and J is TRBJ2-3; possibly TRBD1 for D (5 bases). Between the trimmed V and J ends, which lost 0 bases and 1 base, there was a span of 14 bases. From germline, CDR1 is GTSNPN and CDR2 SVGIG (reference sequence). The CDR3 has 16 amino acids. CDR3 sequence: CAWSVRGNDGTDTQYF. The covered CDR3 bases are TGTGCCTGGAGTGTAAGGGGAAATGACGGCACAGATACG.

As for this clone: The read falls 3 residues short of the CDR3 end, and the missing part is taken from the germline J gene. The rearrangement uses TRBV7-3 and TRBJ1-1, with TRBD1 matching 7 bases. Unmatched junction bases numbered 4, after V lost 4 bases and J lost 5 bases. The CDR3 is made up of 13 amino acids. Germline lookup yields CDR1 SGHTA and CDR2 FQGTGA. The CDR3 region is CASSWDRGTEAFF. The CDR3 DNA, read in part, is TGTGCCAGCAGCTGGGACAGAGGGACTGAA.

Concerning this clone itself: The CDR3 goes on 3 residues after the read ends, and that part is filled in from the germline J gene. V usage is TRBV7-2 and J usage is TRBJ1-4; perhaps TRBD1 as D (6 bases). The germline V gene encodes CDR1 SGHTA and CDR2 FQGNSA. This CDR3 contains 15 residues. Trimming shortened V by 1 base and J by 0 bases, and 6 bases separated the two germline ends. The CDR3: CASSLGQATNEKLFF. CDR3 DNA, as far as it was read: TGTGCCAGCAGCTTAGGACAGGCAACTAATGAAAAA.

In the case of this clone: The CDR3 end lies 3 residues beyond the end of the read and is filled in from the germline J gene. The chain couples TRBV5-4 to TRBJ2-7, with D perhaps matching TRBD2 (5 bases). Germline CDR1 is SGHNT and CDR2 is YYREEE (reference sequence). The V end was cut by 4 bases, the J end by 5 bases, with 19 bases between. The length of the CDR3 is 15 residues. CDR3 residues: CASSPQVGQRNEQYF. CDR3 DNA (partial): TGTGCCAGCAGCCCTCAAGTAGGGCAGCGGAACGAG.

A note on this clone: The CDR3 end lies 3 residues beyond the end of the read and is filled in from the germline J gene. Within the sample, other DNA sequences also encode this same CDR3. This sequence joins TRBV7-9 and TRBJ1-3; TRBD1 is a possible D gene (5 bases). V gave up 1 base and J gave up 6 bases, with 10 bases separating them. This CDR3 contains 14 residues. The germline gives CDR1 SEHNR, CDR2 FQNEAQ (reference sequence). The CDR3 bases that were read are TGTGCCAGCAGCTTAGGGGGCTACCAAAACACC. It yields the protein CASSLGGYQNT. The CDR3, in full, reads CASSLGGYQNTIYF.

Of note for this clone: The read halts 3 residues ahead of the CDR3 end, with the missing end drawn from the germline J gene. The chain links TRBV11-2 to TRBJ2-7; maybe TRBD1 (6 bases). V was pared by 6 bases and J by 2 bases, with 17 bases between. The V gene's germline CDR1 is SGHAT and CDR2 FQNNGV. CDR3 size: 15 residues. CDR3 region: CASRPPGQTPYEQYF. The CDR3 bases that were read are TGTGCCAGCAGACCCCCCGGACAGACCCCCTACGAG.

As regards this clone: The CDR3 goes on 3 residues after the read ends, and that part is filled in from the germline J gene. The chain joins TRBV7-2 to TRBJ2-7, with TRBD2 matching over 10 bases. The CDR3 runs to 16 residues. Trimming cost V 0 bases and J 2 bases; bases outside gene matches: 4. CDR1 is SGHTA, CDR2 FQGNSA, per germline. The CDR3 bases that were read are TGTGCCAGCAGCTTAGCTACTAGCGGGGATCCCTACGAG. Translation: CASSLATSGDPYE. The complete CDR3 reads CASSLATSGDPYEQYF.

About this clone itself: An end of the junction does not agree with germline; a read error may underlie this. The read gets to within 3 residues of the CDR3 end, and the germline J gene fills in the rest. V usage is TRBV5-6 and J usage is TRBJ1-2; D possibly corresponds to TRBD1 (5 bases). CDR3 size: 14 residues. The germline gives CDR1 SGHDT, CDR2 YYEEEE. CDR3 protein: CASSEQGTNYGYTF. The DNA read from the CDR3 is TGTGCCAGCAGCGAGCAGGGTACTAATTATGGC. The whole variable domain, filled in from reference TRBV5-6 and TRBJ1-2, reads DAGVTQSPTHLIKTRGQQVTLRCSPKSGHDTVSWYQQALGQGPQFIFQYYEEEERQRGNFPDRFSGHQFPNYSSELNVNALLLGDSALYLCASSEQGTNYGYTFGSGTRLTVV.

A note on this clone: The CDR3 goes on 3 residues after the read ends, and that part is filled in from the germline J gene. V and J are TRBV30 and TRBJ1-6, with D possibly being TRBD1 (6 bases). Trimming pared 2 bases from V and 8 bases from J, leaving 19 bases between. From germline, CDR1 is GTSNPN and CDR2 SVGIG (reference sequence). CDR3 length equals 16 residues. The CDR3 DNA, read in part, is TGTGCCTGGAGTCGATCTGGAGGGGGTGGTGATTCACCC. Its translation: CAWSRSGGGGDSP. The full CDR3 protein reads CAWSRSGGGGDSPLHF. Full variable domain (missing parts from reference TRBV30 and TRBJ1-6): SQTIHQWPATLVQPVGSPLSLECTVEGTSNPNLYWYRQAAGRGLQLLFYSVGIGQISSEVPQNLSASRPQDRQFILSSKKLLLSDSGFYLCAWSRSGGGGDSPLHFGNGTRLTVT.

Remarks on this clone: Coverage ceases 3 residues before the CDR3 finishes, and the germline J gene fills in the end. The rearrangement uses TRBV6-1 and TRBJ1-6; D unclear. The germline V and J ends were trimmed by 2 bases and 0 bases, with 14 bases remaining between them. Germline V gene lookup returns CDR1 MNHNS and CDR2 SASEGT. This CDR3 spans 18 amino acids. Partial CDR3 DNA: TGTGCCAGCAGTGAAACGTTGACATCCAGCTCCTATAATTCACCC. Translated, it gives CASSETLTSSSYNSP. The whole CDR3 region reads CASSETLTSSSYNSPLHF.

Comments on this clone: Read coverage stops 3 residues before the CDR3 terminus; the germline J gene supplies the remainder. This rearrangement joins TRBV29-1 to TRBJ2-7, with 8 bases matching TRBD2. In germline, CDR1 is SQVTM, CDR2 ANQGSEA. With V trimmed by 6 bases and J by 2 bases, 6 bases remained unmatched. The CDR3 has 13 amino acids. CDR3 region: CSVSGGDTYEQYF. The DNA read from the CDR3 is TGCAGCGTCTCGGGAGGGGACACCTACGAG.

As regards this clone: The missing CDR3 end, 3 residues past where the read stops, is filled in from the germline J gene. This rearrangement joins TRBV7-9 to TRBJ2-2; 8 bases agree with TRBD2. The CDR3 has 15 amino acids. The V gene end was trimmed by 2 bases and the J gene end by 4 bases; junction bases not matched to a gene: 3. From germline, CDR1 is SEHNR and CDR2 FQNEAQ (reference sequence). CDR3 bases read: TGTGCCAGCAGCTTACGGAGCGGGGGCACCGGGGAG. Protein product: CASSLRSGGTGE. The entire CDR3 is CASSLRSGGTGELFF.